This TCR beta chain was sequenced in a study of T cells in Graves' hyperthyroidism and ophthalmopathy. Patients with uncontrolled infections, other autoimmune diseases, pregnancy or lactation were excluded. Together with thyroid ultrasound, orbital computed tomography, serum thyroxine and TRAb, clinical symptoms were used for diagnoses. The CDR3 spans 15 residues. Trimming removed 5 bases from V and 5 bases from J; junction bases left unmatched: 10. From germline, CDR1 is SGHTA and CDR2 FQGNSA. TCR beta CDR3 regions were amplified from RNA transcripts. In the first-round RT-PCR of the TCR CDR3, the HTBI primer set was used. One entry per CDR3 protein results from TCRdb running MiXCR on the multiplex PCR reads. Among approximately 700,000 distinct CDR3 sequences listed, about 45% were seen once. This clonotype occurred a few times.

The receptor comes from an adult man with Graves' disease, either hyperthyroidism or ophthalmopathy (not recorded which). The V call is TRBV7-2, the J call TRBJ2-5, with 8 positions matching TRBD2. The specimen sequenced was peripheral blood or thyroid tissue (not recorded which). CDR3 bases: TGTGCCAGCAGCCAAGCGGGGGCCCCGGGGGAGACCCAGTACTTC. It translates to CASSQAGAPGETQYF.